These T cell receptor beta chains were read from a single sample in a study of cytomegalovirus exposure and HLA in healthy donors. Using immunoSEQ multiplex PCR, the repertoire was profiled, and TCRdb retains in-frame clones only, with some absent. There are about 180,000 clones in the sample; 65% to 85% occur only once, and 1.1% to 1.5% lies in the top ten. Sequences were obtained from PBMCs. The receptors originated from a girl aged 5-17 years in good health and CMV-seropositive. The CDR3 runs from the conserved cysteine through the conserved F or W. Fields, in order: J gene, V gene, clone size, D gene, CDR3 DNA, CDR3 protein. A D gene is named only where the DNA matches it firmly. Clone size appears in some rows only: once, few, many, or a class for an expanded clone.

TRBJ2-5 TRBV6-6 NA NA TGTGCCAGCAGTTACCAGGACAGCGGGACCCAGTACTTC CASSYQDSGTQYF
TRBJ1-2 TRBV5-4 NA NA TGTGCCAGCAGCTCAGTCTATGGCTACACCTTC CASSSVYGYTF
TRBJ1-5 TRBV10-3 NA NA TGTGCCATCAGTGCCCCAGGGGGCAATCAGCCCCAGCATTTT CAISAPGGNQPQHF
TRBJ2-7 TRBV7-9 NA TRBD1 TGTGCCAGCAGCCTCGCGGGACAGGGCATTTACGAGCAGTACTTC CASSLAGQGIYEQYF
TRBJ1-4 TRBV7-2 NA TRBD1 TGTGCCAGCAGCCCCCGACAGGGTAGGGAAAAACTGTTTTTT CASSPRQGREKLFF
TRBJ2-5 TRBV10-2 NA NA TGCGCCACGGGGGAGACCCAGTACTTC CATGETQYF
TRBJ1-5 TRBV5-1 NA NA TGCGCCAGCAGCTTGACAGGGAGCAATCAGCCCCAGCATTTT CASSLTGSNQPQHF
TRBJ2-5 TRBV5-1 NA NA TGCGCCAGCAGCTTGGATGGGGCGCAGACCCAGTACTTC CASSLDGAQTQYF
TRBJ2-7 TRBV19 NA NA TGTGCCAGTAGTAGGAATGGGGGCCCCTACGAGCAGTACTTC CASSRNGGPYEQYF
TRBJ2-3 TRBV27 NA TRBD2 TGTGCCAGCAGTTTTTGGACTAGTAAAACAGATACGCAGTATTTT CASSFWTSKTDTQYF
TRBJ2-5 TRBV25-1 NA TRBD2 TGTGCCAGCAGTTTAGCGGGGGGGGAGACCCAGTACTTC CASSLAGGETQYF
TRBJ2-7 TRBV29-1 NA NA TGCAGCACGAAAGGGGTGAACTACGAGCAGTACTTC CSTKGVNYEQYF
TRBJ1-2 TRBV6-4 few NA TGTGCCAGCAGCCCCTCAGGGGAGACAGCTAACTATGGCTACACCTTC CASSPSGETANYGYTF
TRBJ2-2 TRBV10-1 NA TRBD2 TGCGCCAGCAGAGCGGGAGGCTCGAAGGCCGGGGAGCTGTTTTTT CASRAGGSKAGELFF
TRBJ2-5 TRBV4-2 NA NA TGTGCCAGCAGCCAAGGGCCCGACAGCCTAGGGTCGATTTTGGAGACCCAGTACTTC CASSQGPDSLGSILETQYF
TRBJ2-7 TRBV7-6 NA TRBD2 TGTGCCAGCAGCTTAGCTAGCGGGGGTGGCGACGAGCAGTACTTC CASSLASGGGDEQYF
TRBJ2-5 TRBV4-3 NA TRBD2 TGCGCCAGCAGCCAAGAACGGACTAGCGGGATTGCGGGGACCCAGTACTTC CASSQERTSGIAGTQYF
TRBJ2-5 TRBV19 NA TRBD1 TGTGCCAGTAGTCTCACGGGACAGGGGCCCCTGAGGGAGACCCAGTACTTC CASSLTGQGPLRETQYF
TRBJ1-4 TRBV2 few TRBD1 TGTGCCAGCAGTGGACAGGGAAGGACTAATGAAAAACTGTTTTTT CASSGQGRTNEKLFF
TRBJ2-1 TRBV29-1 NA TRBD2 TGCAGCGTTGCTAGCCAGGGACTAGCGGGAAACCCCTACAATGAGCAGTTCTTC CSVASQGLAGNPYNEQFF
TRBJ1-1 TRBV7-8 few TRBD1 TGTGCCAGCAGCTTTACGGACAGGTTCCCCGAGGCTTTCTTT CASSFTDRFPEAFF
TRBJ2-1 TRBV13 NA TRBD2 TGTGCCAGCAGCTTAGACAGCGGGAGCCTCCAGTTCTTC CASSLDSGSLQFF
TRBJ2-7 TRBV20-1 once NA TGCAGTGCTAGGGACTACGACGAGCAGTACTTC CSARDYDEQYF
TRBJ2-5 TRBV7-7 NA NA TGTGCCAGCAGCCCCCGACGGGGAATGGGAGAGACCCAGTACTTC CASSPRRGMGETQYF
TRBJ2-1 TRBV5-6 NA NA TGTGCCAGCAGCTTGGGTCCGCGGCCGGCGCAGTTCTTC CASSLGPRPAQFF
TRBJ2-7 TRBV25-1 NA NA TGTGCCAGCAGTGGACCCCAGGGTTACGAGCAGTACTTC CASSGPQGYEQYF
TRBJ1-1 TRBV6-1 NA NA TGTGCCAGCAGTGAAAAGCGGGCTGAAGCTTTCTTT CASSEKRAEAFF
TRBJ2-7 TRBV6-5 few TRBD1 TGTGCCAGCAGACCCTGGACAGGGGGCAAGTACGAGCAGTACTTC CASRPWTGGKYEQYF
TRBJ1-2 TRBV6-1 NA NA TGTGCCAATCGGGGGTGGGGGAACTATGGCTACACCTTC CANRGWGNYGYTF
TRBJ2-3 TRBV7-9 NA TRBD2 TGTGCCAGCAGCTTACTAGCGGGGGTCACAGATACGCAGTATTTT CASSLLAGVTDTQYF
TRBJ2-7 TRBV6-5 NA TRBD2 TGTGCCAGCAGTCTAGCGGGAGGGGTCTCGTACGAGCAGTACTTC CASSLAGGVSYEQYF
TRBJ1-5 TRBV11-2 NA NA TGTGCCAGCAGCATACAGGGCAATCAGCCCCAGCATTTT CASSIQGNQPQHF
TRBJ1-4 TRBV7-2 few NA TGTGCCAGCAGCTTAGTCGGGGGGGGAGGGAAACTGTTTTTT CASSLVGGGGKLFF
TRBJ2-7 TRBV18 NA NA TGTGCCAGCTCGTCTCTGGACAGCCTCTACGAGCAGTACTTC CASSSLDSLYEQYF
TRBJ1-1 TRBV7-9 NA TRBD1 TGTGCCAGCAGGCCCACAGGGGGCGCAACTGAAGCTTTCTTT CASRPTGGATEAFF
TRBJ2-5 TRBV11-2 once TRBD2 TGTGCCAGCAGCCCCCCACAGCGGGAGGAGACCCAGTACTTC CASSPPQREETQYF
TRBJ2-1 TRBV5-1 NA NA TGCGCCAGCAACCTAGCCGATAGCTCCTACAATGAGCAGTTCTTC CASNLADSSYNEQFF
TRBJ1-2 TRBV25-1 NA NA TGTGCCAGCAGTGAAGTAGACAGTAACTATGGCTACACCTTC CASSEVDSNYGYTF
TRBJ1-5 TRBV27 NA NA TGTGCCAGCAGTTTATGGGAGGCAGGACCTAGCAATCAGCCCCAGCATTTT CASSLWEAGPSNQPQHF
TRBJ2-1 TRBV5-4 NA TRBD1 TGTGCCAGCAGCTTCAGGGGACAGGGGAATGAGCAGTTCTTC CASSFRGQGNEQFF
TRBJ1-5 TRBV4-2 NA TRBD1 TGTGCCAGCAGCCAACTCGGACAGGGGGAACAGCCCCAGCATTTT CASSQLGQGEQPQHF
TRBJ1-1 TRBV7-9 NA TRBD1 TGTGGCCAGGGGGCGTTGGAAACTGAAGCTTTCTTT CGQGALETEAFF
TRBJ2-5 TRBV11-3 once NA TGTGCCAGCAGCCCCCCGGGAAGAGAGACCCAGTACTTC CASSPPGRETQYF
TRBJ2-3 TRBV28 NA NA TGTGCCAGCACGGTTTCAGATACGCAGTATTTT CASTVSDTQYF